This TCR beta chain was captured in a study of T cell responses to AZD1222 COVID-19 vaccine. Regarding the study as a whole: Repertoires were obtained only post-peak T cell response. Clonal diversity may have been underestimated in mostly white British donors. Seropositive at baseline were only five or six AZD1222 recipients. A reported finding is that nearly half of spike-specific TCRs target unmutated variant regions.

Trimming pared 3 bases from V and 2 bases from J, leaving 10 bases between. This CDR3 spans 14 amino acids. The germline V gene encodes CDR1 LNHDA and CDR2 SQIVND (reference sequence). As concerns this clone: Its antigen is undetermined.

Sequencing used immunoSEQ multiplex PCR; TCRdb keeps in-frame clones, though not all of them. Of under 150,000 clones listed, about nine tenths are singletons. V and J are TRBV19 and TRBJ1-2; TRBD1 might be the D (5 bases). The sequences come from peripheral blood, collected 28 days after the second AZD1222 dose. The receptor was derived from an adult who received the AZD1222 COVID-19 vaccine. The CDR3 DNA reads as TGTGCCAGTAGTATCTGGGACCTAAACTATGGCTACACCTTC. Protein sequence: CASSIWDLNYGYTF.